This section outlines one T cell receptor (beta chain) sequence together with its context. There is no known antigen for this receptor. The record has no base qualities; no much larger clone is one base away. This specimen's time point label, per the study, means: baseline before first vaccination. Samples from vaccinated people were obtained from the UK trials COV001 and COV002, which included a single-blind randomized controlled phase 2/3 trial of AZD1222 (ChAdOx1 nCoV-19) in healthy adults. Trial participant PBMC samples were collected at day 0 and day 28 after the second dose for TCRbeta chain sequencing. The data are from a study of T cell responses to AZD1222 COVID-19 vaccine (dated by TCRdb to the early 2020s). At the level of the whole study: AZD1222 recipients with second doses at about 4 weeks or about 12 weeks were pooled, because spike-specific TCR depth and breadth did not differ between schedules. A total of about 230 trial participants underwent TCR sequencing, of whom about 210 received two doses of AZD1222 and some 26 received two doses of the MenACWY control vaccine. Trial participants were enrolled by age into 18-55, 56-69 and 70-plus year subgroups, with about 150, 27 and 61 TCR-sequenced participants respectively.

Here is what the overall study found, with its caveats: After two AZD1222 doses, both the breadth and the depth of spike-specific TCRs were significantly higher than at day 0 and than in MenACWY recipients. The whole spike protein was spanned by vaccine-associated CD4 TCRs, and dominant responses were seen in regions 160-218 and 743-854. Because no day 14 peak-response samples were available, repertoires were characterized only after the peak T cell response. Only five or six AZD1222 recipients were SARS-CoV-2 seropositive at baseline, limiting conclusions about previously exposed vaccinees. Reportedly, close to half of the unique spike-specific TCRs recognized epitopes lying outside the regions that are mutated in the B.1.351 and B.1.1.7 variants. Most participants were white British and females outnumbered males, and the authors suggested that clonal diversity may have been underestimated. In the small 56-69-year group, the increase in depth fell short of significance, most likely because of low power.

The CDR3 regions of human TCRbeta chains were analyzed by immunosequencing. Processing in the source paper ran as follows. TCRs in the repertoires were matched against a reference library of SARS-CoV-2-specific TCRs that had been generated with the MIRA antigen-specificity platform. Breadth meant the fraction of unique TCRs that were SARS-CoV-2-associated, whereas depth meant the fraction of total T cells that were SARS-CoV-2-associated. Using the MIRA data, each spike-specific TCR was mapped to the spike region that the TCR reacts to and placed in a CD4 or CD8 class. Log10-transformed breadth and depth values were compared by one-way ANOVA with Sidak's multiple comparisons tests. The clones in this table, taken by TCRdb from immuneACCESS, are in-frame only. Not every clone is retained; where verified, under half of the shortfall comes from an unresolved V gene, and the cause of the rest is unknown. V and J calls and clone size follow that table, whereas D and trimming were derived from the DNA. A total of 140,000 to 150,000 clones appear in this sample, more than 85% of them only once. Of the sample, about 3.8% is held by the ten largest clones.

The CDR3 holds 15 amino acids from the cysteine to the phenylalanine. Only the CDR3 region is kept as DNA, spanning 45 bases read in frame from base 1. Looking up the germline V gene (reference sequence) yields CDR1 GTSNPN and CDR2 SVGIG. Deletion took 5 bases off V and 4 bases off J, with a span of 21 bases between the germline ends. The receptor was derived from an adult in good health. The sequence joins TRBV30 to TRBJ2-7; tentative D gene TRBD1, with 5 bases matching. The specimen was peripheral blood, collected on day 0 of AZD1222 vaccination. The CDR3 protein: CAWGAGGVATYEQYF. The DNA sequence follows: TGTGCCTGGGGGGCCGGCGGCGTGGCAACTTACGAGCAGTACTTC.